This TCR beta chain originates from a study of blood T cell repertoires in COVID-19. The V and J ends lost 1 base and 9 bases, in that order; junction bases with no gene match: 5. Germline loops: CDR1 LGHDT, CDR2 YNNKEL (reference sequence). This CDR3 is built from 15 residues. Sequencing was performed with immunoSEQ multiplex PCR; in TCRdb, only in-frame clones are kept and a portion is missing. The table has over 300,000 clones, approximately 90% seen once. Sequencing was carried out using PBMCs or T cells enriched from blood (not recorded which). The genes are TRBV3-1 (or the pseudogene TRBV3-2) and TRBJ1-6; 8 bases are shared with TRBD1. This TCR derives from a woman in her late teens or twenties who had recovered from COVID-19. For the CDR3, the DNA is TGTGCCAGCAGCCAAGCGACAGGGGAGGGTTCACCCCTCCACTTT. Translated: CASSQATGEGSPLHF.